The 5 T cell receptor beta chains presented below share a single source sample, sequenced in a study of chemoradiotherapy in HPV16-positive cancers. This table comes from immunoSEQ multiplex PCR, and its TCRdb copy is limited to in-frame clones, with some not included. The table has about 5,100 clones, around 80% seen once. The starting material was tumor tissue, obtained from a patient who underwent chemoradiotherapy. The origin of the receptors is a human donor with HPV-associated anogenital cancer.

This clone was observed a single time. The chain couples TRBV12-1 to TRBJ1-1; TRBD1 is the table's D call and was not checked against the DNA. TRBV12-1 is reported as a pseudogene. CDR3 length equals 14 residues. The CDR3 DNA reads TGTGCCAGCAGCTGCAGGGTTTCGGACACTGAAGCTTTCTTT. This encodes CASSCRVSDTEAFF.

The chain recombines TRBV2 with TRBJ1-3; tentatively, D is TRBD1 (5 bases). Germline loops: CDR1 SNHLY, CDR2 FYNNEI. The CDR3 covers 15 residues. Between the trimmed V and J ends, which lost 7 bases and 1 base, there was a span of 14 bases. The chain's CDR3 is CASTWSEGSGNTIYF. CDR3 nucleotides: TGTGCCAGCACTTGGTCGGAGGGGTCTGGAAACACCATATATTTT.

V is TRBV15 and J is TRBJ2-7, with TRBD2 as a possible D gene (5 bases). Germline CDR1 LNHNV, CDR2 YYDKDF (reference sequence). CDR3 length: 14 amino acids. V was pared by 1 base and J by 3 bases, with 10 bases between. The CDR3 spells CATSRGGSGYEQYF. In nucleotides, the CDR3 is TGTGCCACCAGCAGAGGAGGCAGCGGCTACGAGCAGTACTTC.

The gene calls are TRBV15 and TRBJ1-4, with D unclear. From germline, CDR1 is LNHNV and CDR2 YYDKDF (reference sequence). Trimming removed 8 bases from V and 8 bases from J, with 15 bases in between. CDR3 size: 13 residues. The CDR3 spells CATRRGIGEKLFF. The CDR3 region has the DNA TGTGCCACCCGTCGGGGAATCGGAGAAAAACTGTTTTTT.

This rearrangement joins TRBV7-2 to TRBJ2-1, with D perhaps matching TRBD1 or TRBD2 (5 bases each). V was shortened by 5 bases and J by 15 bases, with 23 bases between the two germline ends. The CDR3 runs to 14 residues. Germline assignment: CDR1 SGHTA and CDR2 FQGNSA. The CDR3 nucleotides are TGTGCCAGCAGCCTGGGGCCTAGAGCTTTCGGGGCGTTCTTC. It codes for CASSLGPRAFGAFF. Drawing the rest from reference TRBV7-2 and TRBJ2-1, the complete variable domain is GAGVSQSPSNKVTEKGKDVELRCDPISGHTALYWYRQSLGQGLEFLIYFQGNSAPDKSGLPSDRFSAERTGGSVSTLTIQRTQQEDSAVYLCASSLGPRAFGAFFGPGTRLTVL.